The rows below give T cell receptor beta chains drawn from one sample of a study of spatial heterogeneity in lung cancer. TCRdb re-called the 5' RACE reads through MiXCR, storing one row per CDR3 protein. In the table there are about 23,000 distinct CDR3 sequences, approximately 4.8% of which are singletons. This material consisted of PBMCs, taken at surgery. The receptors stem from a male donor with early-stage non-small cell lung cancer. Each CDR3 is given without its conserved first and last residue. Clone size, where shown, is once, few, many, or a class for clones that have expanded.

v_gene	j_gene	abundance	CDR3aa
TRBV19	TRBJ2-3	many	ASSMYGWGDTQY
TRBV5-1	TRBJ2-1	many	ASRFTGTSGDEQF
TRBV5-1	TRBJ2-5	-	ASATGGSPPETQY
TRBV5-4	TRBJ2-3	many	ASSVTDTQY
TRBV3-1	TRBJ2-3	many	ASSQYGPSTQY
TRBV2	TRBJ2-5	many	ASTPRTGKETQY
TRBV18	TRBJ1-1	many	ASSRDRGLNTEAF
TRBV4-2	TRBJ2-7	many	ASSQDGGLGLADSHGYEQY
TRBV30	TRBJ2-2	many	AWNAWGELF
TRBV27	TRBJ2-3	medium-sized	ATTPGTGYDTQY
TRBV18	TRBJ2-1	many	ASCKDPVQYNEQF
TRBV3-1	TRBJ1-2	many	ASSPRQGQGGYT
TRBV11-2	TRBJ2-3	many	ASTNGGAGVTDTQY
TRBV28	TRBJ2-3	many	ASSYKPWWDLTDTQY
TRBV6-2/TRBV6-3	TRBJ2-2	many	ASKGEFVAGELF
TRBV7-2	TRBJ2-2	-	ASSLAPADNTGELF
TRBV5-1	TRBJ1-2	medium-sized	ASSLSGQGNYGYT
TRBV10-2	TRBJ2-5	many	ASRRDRLEETQY
TRBV19	TRBJ1-6	many	ASSMTGGEGNSPLH
TRBV6-2/TRBV6-3	TRBJ2-7	many	ASRDRADDEQY
TRBV30	TRBJ2-5	many	AWSVLGSLQETQY
TRBV29-1	TRBJ2-3	few	SVRGVSSGTTDTQY
TRBV5-4	TRBJ2-3	-	ASSLERGASTDTQY
TRBV7-8	TRBJ1-5	many	ASSPRKNSNQPQH
TRBV5-1	TRBJ2-7	many	ASRRLAGDPYEQY
TRBV7-2	TRBJ2-7	many	ASSLGQGANYEQY
TRBV19	TRBJ1-5	many	ASRPKGAGYQPQH
TRBV7-9	TRBJ2-4	medium-sized	ASSWLGRNIQY
TRBV30	TRBJ1-4	few	AWSGPGMAEKLF
TRBV28	TRBJ1-2	many	ASRPPRVNGYT
TRBV28	TRBJ2-7	medium-sized	ASKTGSYEQY
TRBV25-1	TRBJ2-7	medium-sized	ASSEWGTGSYEQY
TRBV12-3/TRBV12-4	TRBJ2-5	many	ASSFGGPETQY
TRBV9	TRBJ2-5	many	ASSVGQNQETQY
TRBV7-6	TRBJ2-3	many	ASSQRGLATDTQY
TRBV6-5	TRBJ2-7	many	ASSYSGQGVAGGPKDEQY
TRBV5-1	TRBJ2-2	many	ASSDTGTNTGELF
TRBV7-8	TRBJ1-1	many	ASSRYTGDVF
TRBV5-6	TRBJ1-5	many	ASSLRGASSQPQH